The TCR beta chain under discussion was sequenced for a study of blood T cells in healthy people across ages. The CDR3 length is 13 residues. In germline, CDR1 is MNHEY, CDR2 SMNVEV (reference sequence). Trimming took off 5 bases at V and 2 bases at J, with 10 bases between the two ends. Overall study results and limits: The long-lived group displayed more naive CD4+ cells, plus higher diversity, than the aged donors did.

This clonotype was found a few times. No antigen is known for it. Combining a sample-barcoded 5' primer with a J-beta primer mix, a second PCR ran for about 6 to 12 cycles. TCRdb used MiXCR to reprocess the 5' RACE reads, holding one entry per CDR3 protein. The repertoire consists of roughly 800,000 distinct CDR3 sequences, with about 55% occurring once and the leading ten covering 41%. The V gene is TRBV27, the J gene TRBJ2-7; D may be TRBD1 (5 bases). Sequenced material: blood. This sequence was found in a man at least 80 years old in good health. In nucleotides, the CDR3 is TGTGCCAGCAGTCTGACAGCTACCTACGAGCAGTACTTC. Encoded protein: CASSLTATYEQYF.